One sample yielded the 14 T cell receptor beta chains listed below, sequenced in a study of blood T cell repertoires in COVID-19. Libraries were prepared by immunoSEQ multiplex PCR; TCRdb keeps only in-frame clonotypes and omits some of them. The sample contains 150,000 to 200,000 clones, around 81% of which appear only once. Input material: PBMCs or T cells enriched from blood (not recorded which). The receptor set was obtained from a man aged 40-50 years who had recovered from COVID-19.

The chain's CDR3 is CASSAMTGSKDTQYF. The CDR3 DNA sequence: TGTGCCAGCAGCGCTATGACAGGGTCCAAAGATACGCAGTATTTT. J is TRBJ2-3 and V is TRBV7-3, with 7 positions matching TRBD1. Germline V gene sequence: CDR1 SGHTA, CDR2 FQGTGA. The CDR3 spans 15 residues. After removal of 5 bases from V and 5 bases from J, the junction contained 10 bases not matched to a gene.

This sequence joins TRBV6-5 and TRBJ2-7; D unresolved. V was cut by 2 bases and J by 1 base, with 6 bases left in between. The CDR3 totals 13 residues. In germline, CDR1 is MNHEY, CDR2 SVGAGI. As DNA, the CDR3 is TGTGCCAGCAGTTACCGCCAGTCCTACGAGCAGTACTTC. It yields the protein CASSYRQSYEQYF.

The rearrangement uses TRBV30 and TRBJ1-2; D possibly corresponds to TRBD1 (5 bases). The CDR3 extends over 15 amino acids. V was clipped by 7 bases and J by 8 bases, with 26 bases between them. Per germline, CDR1 GTSNPN and CDR2 SVGIG (reference sequence). The CDR3 coding sequence is TGTGCCTCTCTGCCCGGGCAGGGACTAGGTGGCGGCTACACCTTC. Protein product: CASLPGQGLGGGYTF.

The J gene is TRBJ2-1, the V gene TRBV5-6; TRBD1 agrees at 7 bases. The ends lost 10 bases at V and 10 bases at J; junction bases unmatched: 14. The CDR3 runs to 13 residues. Per germline, CDR1 SGHDT and CDR2 YYEEEE. This CDR3 is CAFTNRQGYEQFF. The CDR3 nucleotides read TGTGCCTTTACCAACCGACAGGGATACGAGCAGTTCTTC.

V and J are TRBV10-3 and TRBJ1-4; D is undetermined. Per the germline V gene, CDR1 is ENHRY and CDR2 is SYGVKD. V was trimmed by 0 bases and J by 6 bases, leaving 8 bases between them. The CDR3 is made up of 14 amino acids. In nucleotides, the CDR3 is TGTGCCATCAGTGAGTCGTGGGAGGATGAAAAACTGTTTTTT. Protein product: CAISESWEDEKLFF.

The J gene is TRBJ2-7, the V gene TRBV9, with 8 bases fitting TRBD1. The CDR3 sequence is 15 residues long. Germline lookup yields CDR1 SGDLS and CDR2 YYNGEE. The J segment lost 5 bases and the V segment lost 4 bases, leaving 11 bases of the junction unmatched. The CDR3 DNA is TGTGCCAGCAGCCCCCGACAGGGGAGAGGTAACGAGCAGTACTTC. It codes for CASSPRQGRGNEQYF.

The chain links TRBV2 to TRBJ1-4; 9 bases are a match to TRBD1. The V segment lost 7 bases and the J segment 6 bases; nucleotides outside the gene matches: 6. CDR3 length: 14 amino acids. Germline V CDR1 and CDR2: SNHLY, FYNNEI. CDR3 sequence: CASTEHRGHEKLFF. As DNA, the CDR3 is TGTGCCAGCACGGAACACAGGGGGCATGAAAAACTGTTTTTT.

This chain joins TRBV6-5 and TRBJ2-5; 9 nucleotides align to TRBD2. CDR3 length equals 15 residues. Trimming cost V 4 bases and J 0 bases; bases outside gene matches: 3. Germline loops: CDR1 MNHEY, CDR2 SVGAGI. For the CDR3, the DNA is TGTGCCAGCAGTTTCATAGCGGGGGACCAAGAGACCCAGTACTTC. Translated, it gives CASSFIAGDQETQYF.

The chain recombines TRBV4-1 with TRBJ2-1; TRBD2 aligns across 7 bases. In germline, CDR1 is MGHRA, CDR2 YSYEKL. The CDR3 has 15 amino acids. The trim removed 3 bases at V and 9 bases at J, leaving 11 bases unmatched. The CDR3 is CASSHPGLGLGEQFF. CDR3 bases: TGCGCCAGCAGCCACCCCGGACTAGGCCTAGGTGAGCAGTTCTTC.

This clone has just a few counts. The V call is TRBV4-1, the J call TRBJ1-4; D perhaps matches TRBD1 (6 bases). The ends were cut back, 2 bases at V and 8 bases at J, with 9 bases in the middle. CDR1 is MGHRA and CDR2 is YSYEKL in the germline V gene. This CDR3 has 13 amino acids. CDR3 sequence: CASSQLQGEKLFF. The CDR3 DNA is TGCGCCAGCAGCCAATTGCAGGGGGAAAAACTGTTTTTT.

The V and J genes are TRBV7-2 and TRBJ1-1; 11 nucleotides align to TRBD1. This CDR3 has 16 amino acids. From germline, CDR1 is SGHTA and CDR2 FQGNSA. Unmatched junction bases numbered 2, after V lost 1 base and J lost 1 base. DNA of the CDR3: TGTGCCAGCAGCTTAGGGGGGACAGGGGGGAACACTGAAGCTTTCTTT. Residues: CASSLGGTGGNTEAFF. Variable domain in full (rest from reference TRBV7-2 and TRBJ1-1): GAGVSQSPSNKVTEKGKDVELRCDPISGHTALYWYRQSLGQGLEFLIYFQGNSAPDKSGLPSDRFSAERTGGSVSTLTIQRTQQEDSAVYLCASSLGGTGGNTEAFFGQGTRLTVV.

The rearrangement uses TRBV5-1 and TRBJ2-3; possibly TRBD2 for D (7 bases). This CDR3 has 17 residues. V lost 0 bases and J lost 0, with 14 bases in between. CDR1 and CDR2 from the germline V gene are SGHRS and YFSETQ. DNA for the CDR3: TGCGCCAGCAGCTTGGAGTTTGCGGGGGCAAGCACAGATACGCAGTATTTT. It codes for CASSLEFAGASTDTQYF.

This chain connects TRBV4-1 to TRBJ1-2, with D possibly TRBD1 on 5 matching bases. This CDR3 has 15 amino acids. Germline values: CDR1 MGHRA, CDR2 YSYEKL. Trimming removed 0 bases at V and 7 bases at J, with 15 bases between. The CDR3 reads CASSQDPPGQGGYTF. In DNA, the CDR3 is TGCGCCAGCAGCCAAGATCCCCCAGGCCAGGGTGGCTACACCTTC.

This clone was counted only a few times. The chain is built from TRBV7-9 and TRBJ1-6; D gene unclear. This CDR3 has 11 amino acids. The germline gives CDR1 SEHNR, CDR2 FQNEAQ (reference sequence). V was trimmed by 5 bases and J by 9 bases, leaving 5 bases between them. The CDR3 reads CASSEISPLHF. As DNA, the CDR3 is TGTGCCAGCAGCGAGATTTCACCCCTCCACTTT.